These 6 T cell receptor beta chains share one sample of origin, sequenced in a study of follicular helper T cells after annual influenza vaccination (dated by TCRdb to 2016 to 2017). The library came from the immunoSEQ multiplex PCR assay. Not all clones reach the TCRdb copy of this immuneACCESS table, which keeps in-frame sequences only. Checked studies attribute under half of the gap to unresolved V genes and leave the rest unexplained. This sample has about 2,000 clones in its table, and about 90% of those were observed once. The ten largest account for approximately 3% of the sample. What this sample's time point label stands for: 2015-2016 season, pre-vaccination. Sequenced material: CXCR5- memory CD4+ T cells sorted from blood, taken on the day of influenza vaccination. Read against the paper, the sample's cell subset or site label means: CXCR5- memory CD4 T cells. These receptors were obtained from an adult who received the influenza vaccine.

The chain couples TRBV28 to TRBJ2-3, with 11 bases lining up with TRBD2. Germline CDR1 is MDHEN and CDR2 is SYDVKM. After removal of 3 bases from V and 4 bases from J, the junction contained 3 bases not matched to a gene. The CDR3 extends over 15 amino acids. Here the CDR3 DNA reads TGTGCCAGCAGTTTTAGCGGGGGGGCGGCAGATACGCAGTATTTT. As protein: CASSFSGGAADTQYF.

The chain combines TRBV6-1 with TRBJ2-5; D perhaps matches TRBD2 (6 bases). This CDR3 region has 14 residues. The V and J ends lost 7 bases and 4 bases respectively, with 16 bases between them. Germline V gives CDR1 MNHNS, CDR2 SASEGT. The CDR3 DNA reads as TGTGCCAGCAATCCGGGACTGCAACTAGAGACCCAGTACTTC. It yields the protein CASNPGLQLETQYF.

The chain is built from TRBV14 and TRBJ1-4, with D maybe TRBD1 (5 bases). V dropped 1 base and J dropped 0 bases, with 12 bases sitting between them. CDR3 length: 17 residues. CDR1 and CDR2 (germline): SGHDN, FVKESK. The chain's CDR3 is CASSQAGLYTTNEKLFF. CDR3 nucleotides: TGTGCCAGCAGCCAAGCGGGACTCTATACAACTAATGAAAAACTGTTTTTT.

The chain uses TRBV7-2 and TRBJ2-3; no reliable D call. In germline, CDR1 is SGHTA, CDR2 FQGNSA. V lost 5 bases, J lost 6 bases, and 15 bases lay in between. This CDR3 is built from 14 residues. CDR3 bases: TGTGCCAGCAGCCCGCACCGGAGAACGGATACGCAGTATTTT. Translated, it gives CASSPHRRTDTQYF.

This clone was found once. The V call is TRBV28, the J call TRBJ2-1; TRBD2 matches 7 bases. CDR1 and CDR2 from the germline V gene are MDHEN and SYDVKM. The CDR3 has 15 residues. After removal of 5 bases from V and 5 bases from J, the junction contained 9 bases not matched to a gene. CDR3 protein: CASSPMGGRNNEQFF. DNA of the CDR3: TGTGCCAGCAGTCCTATGGGGGGGAGAAACAATGAGCAGTTCTTC.

This chain connects TRBV28 to TRBJ1-5, with D perhaps TRBD1 (6 bases). Deletions cut 2 bases from V and 3 bases from J, with 11 bases between. Germline V CDR1 and CDR2: MDHEN, SYDVKM. The CDR3 totals 15 residues. The CDR3 bases are TGTGCCAGCAGTTTAAGGGGGAATAACAATCAGCCCCAGCATTTT. Amino acid sequence: CASSLRGNNNQPQHF. Together with reference TRBV28 and TRBJ1-5, the CDR3 gives the full variable domain: DVKVTQSSRYLVKRTGEKVFLECVQDMDHENMFWYRQDPGLGLRLIYFSYDVKMKEKGDIPEGYSVSREKKERFSLILESASTNQTSMYLCASSLRGNNNQPQHFGDGTRLSIL.